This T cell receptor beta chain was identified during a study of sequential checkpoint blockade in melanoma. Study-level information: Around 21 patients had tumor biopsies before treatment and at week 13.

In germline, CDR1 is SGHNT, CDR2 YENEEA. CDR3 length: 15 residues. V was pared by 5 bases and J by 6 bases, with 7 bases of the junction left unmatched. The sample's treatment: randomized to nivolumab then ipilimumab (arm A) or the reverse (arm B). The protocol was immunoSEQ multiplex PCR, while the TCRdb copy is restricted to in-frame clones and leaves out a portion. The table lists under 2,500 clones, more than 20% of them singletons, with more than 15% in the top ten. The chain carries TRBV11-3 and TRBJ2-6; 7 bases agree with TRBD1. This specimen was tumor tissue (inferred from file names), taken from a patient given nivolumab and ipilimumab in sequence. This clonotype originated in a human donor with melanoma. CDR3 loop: CASSAVQGMANVLTF. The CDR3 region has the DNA TGTGCCAGCAGCGCCGTACAGGGGATGGCCAACGTCCTGACTTTC.